Following are 25 T cell receptor beta chains from one sample sequenced in a study of control samples from healthy donors and cancer patients (TCRdb year 2020). Library generation was performed with the immunoSEQ multiplex PCR assay. TCRdb stores this immuneACCESS table with in-frame sequences only. Part of the clones is absent; in the studies checked, under half of the shortfall reflects unresolved V genes, and no reason is known for the rest. The sample has some 210,000 clones on record, roughly nine tenths of them singletons. The ten largest clonotypes hold 1.8% of the sample. Material for sequencing was blood. Receptor source: a man younger than 45 in good health.

V gene TRBV6-1 combines with J gene TRBJ1-5, with D tentatively TRBD1 (6 bases). CDR3 length equals 14 residues. V lost 5 bases to trimming and J lost 4 bases, with 12 bases between them. Germline V gene sequence: CDR1 MNHNS, CDR2 SASEGT. The CDR3 region has the DNA TGTGCCAGCAGTTTTGAGGGGGAAAATCAGCCCCAGCATTTT. Protein sequence: CASSFEGENQPQHF.

This chain links TRBV12-5 with TRBJ2-7; D could derive from TRBD1 or TRBD2 (5 bases each). The CDR3 consists of 13 residues. V gave up 2 bases and J gave up 2 bases, with 7 bases separating them. Germline CDR1 LGHNT, CDR2 FRNRAP. DNA of the CDR3: TGTGCTAGTGGTTTGTGGGGGACCTACGAGCAGTACTTC. Its protein is CASGLWGTYEQYF.

V and J are TRBV19 and TRBJ2-2; the D gene is possibly TRBD1 (6 bases). The germline V gene encodes CDR1 LNHDA and CDR2 SQIVND (reference sequence). V lost 3 bases and J lost 4, with 12 bases in between. The CDR3 totals 15 residues. This CDR3 reads CASSMDSWGTGELFF. The CDR3 coding sequence is TGTGCCAGTAGTATGGACAGTTGGGGCACCGGGGAGCTGTTTTTT.

The chain has TRBV6-6 and TRBJ1-3; the D gene is possibly TRBD1 (6 bases). The CDR3 extends over 14 amino acids. The germline V and J ends were trimmed by 6 bases and 3 bases, with 12 bases remaining between them. Germline CDR1 MNHNY, CDR2 SVGAGI (reference sequence). The CDR3 bases are TGTGCCAGCAGGTCGGGGGCGGATGGAAACACCATATATTTT. It translates to CASRSGADGNTIYF.

This chain links TRBV5-8 with TRBJ2-7, with 8 bases identical to TRBD1. Germline-derived CDR1 and CDR2 are SGHTS and YDEGEE. Trimming cost V 3 bases and J 6 bases; bases outside gene matches: 8. This CDR3 has 14 residues. This chain's CDR3 is CASSWAGTGGEQYF. The DNA of the CDR3 is TGTGCCAGCAGCTGGGCCGGGACAGGCGGCGAGCAGTACTTC.

The chain couples TRBV7-2 to TRBJ2-2, with D possibly matching TRBD2 (6 bases). This CDR3 region has 15 residues. The germline V gene has CDR1 SGHTA and CDR2 FQGNSA. Trimming stripped 1 base from V and 7 bases from J, with 13 bases between. DNA of the CDR3: TGTGCCAGCAGCTTAGTAGCAGGGCGGGGCGGGGAGCTGTTTTTT. Translation gives CASSLVAGRGGELFF.

The DNA of the CDR3 is TGTGCCAGCAAGTATAGTGGGACAGGGTATGAAAAACTGTTTTTT. Translating gives CASKYSGTGYEKLFF. The chain recombines TRBV19 with TRBJ1-4; 9 bases line up with TRBD1. The CDR3 extends over 15 amino acids. V shed 9 bases and J 6 bases; nucleotides not matched to a gene: 11. Per the germline V gene, CDR1 is LNHDA and CDR2 is SQIVND (reference sequence).

The V and J genes are TRBV18 and TRBJ2-1; perhaps D is TRBD1 or TRBD2 (7 bases each). The CDR3 length is 15 residues. Germline V gene lookup returns CDR1 KGHSH and CDR2 LQKENI. V was cut by 3 bases and J by 3 bases, with 12 bases left in between. The CDR3 nucleotides are TGTGCCAGCTCACCGCAGGGGGAGGGCTACAATGAGCAGTTCTTC. The encoded protein is CASSPQGEGYNEQFF.

The chain has TRBV13 and TRBJ1-1; tentatively, D is TRBD1 (5 bases). The CDR3 has 14 residues. V lost 5 bases and J 1 base, leaving 11 bases between the germline ends. CDR1 and CDR2 from the germline V gene are PRHDT and FYEKMQ (reference sequence). CDR3 residues: CASSRQTPNTEAFF. The CDR3 coding sequence is TGTGCCAGCAGCCGACAGACCCCGAACACTGAAGCTTTCTTT.

The chain is built from TRBV11-2 and TRBJ1-1, with D perhaps TRBD1 (6 bases). The ends were cut back, 2 bases at V and 6 bases at J, with 13 bases in the middle. Germline CDR1 is SGHAT and CDR2 is FQNNGV. The CDR3 has 14 residues. CDR3 DNA: TGTGCCAGCAGCTTAAACAGGGAAGTCCCTGAAGCTTTCTTT. Translation gives CASSLNREVPEAFF.

The chain is built from TRBV5-4 and TRBJ2-7; TRBD1 agrees at 8 bases. CDR1 is SGHNT, CDR2 YYREEE, per germline (reference sequence). V gave up 3 bases and J gave up 4 bases; unmatched junction bases: 9. This CDR3 spans 15 amino acids. CDR3 nucleotides: TGTGCCAGCAGCTACGGACAGGGCGACTCTTACGAGCAGTACTTC. Protein product: CASSYGQGDSYEQYF. Variable domain in full (rest from reference TRBV5-4 and TRBJ2-7): ETGVTQSPTHLIKTRGQQVTLRCSSQSGHNTVSWYQQALGQGPQFIFQYYREEENGRGNFPPRFSGLQFPNYSSELNVNALELDDSALYLCASSYGQGDSYEQYFGPGTRLTVT.

The genes are TRBV7-8 and TRBJ2-5; perhaps TRBD2 as D (7 bases). Between the trimmed V and J ends, which lost 1 base and 4 bases, there was a span of 13 bases. CDR3 size: 15 residues. Germline V lookup: CDR1 SGHVS, CDR2 FQNEAQ. The CDR3 loop is CASSLERGGRETQYF. The CDR3 DNA is TGTGCCAGCAGCTTAGAAAGGGGGGGGCGAGAGACCCAGTACTTC.

The chain carries TRBV10-2 and TRBJ2-3, with TRBD2 matching 9 bases. Germline CDR1 reads WSHSY; CDR2 reads SAAADI. CDR3 length: 14 residues. V dropped 5 bases and J dropped 3; count of bases not matched to a gene: 3. CDR3 sequence (DNA): TGCGCCAGCAGTCCCAGCGGGGGGACAGATACGCAGTATTTT. Translated, it gives CASSPSGGTDTQYF.

This rearrangement joins TRBV20-1 to TRBJ2-2; 8 bases are a match to TRBD2. CDR3 size: 15 residues. Germline assignment: CDR1 DFQATT and CDR2 SNEGSKA (reference sequence). The V gene end was trimmed by 3 bases and the J gene end by 4 bases; junction bases not matched to a gene: 7. The CDR3 reads CSASHRGGVTGELFF. In DNA form, the CDR3 reads TGCAGTGCTAGTCACCGGGGGGGGGTCACCGGGGAGCTGTTTTTT.

V gene TRBV2 combines with J gene TRBJ1-5; 9 bases fit TRBD1. CDR1 is SNHLY, CDR2 FYNNEI, per germline. J was trimmed by 6 bases and V by 2 bases; bases with no gene match: 5. This CDR3 comprises 15 residues. The DNA for the CDR3 is TGTGCCAGCAGTGAAAACAGGGGGCAGCGTCAGCCCCAGCATTTT. Protein sequence: CASSENRGQRQPQHF. The whole variable domain, remainder taken from reference TRBV2 and TRBJ1-5, is EPEVTQTPSHQVTQMGQEVILRCVPISNHLYFYWYRQILGQKVEFLVSFYNNEISEKSEIFDDQFSVERPDGSNFTLKIRSTKLEDSAMYFCASSENRGQRQPQHFGDGTRLSIL.

V gene TRBV11-3 combines with J gene TRBJ2-3, with D tentatively TRBD2 (5 bases). The germline CDR1 and CDR2 sequences are SGHNT and YENEEA. V was pared by 1 base and J by 4 bases, with 9 bases between. The CDR3 has 14 residues. For the CDR3, the DNA is TGTGCCAGCAGCTTAGGATGGGAGTCAGATACGCAGTATTTT. It yields the protein CASSLGWESDTQYF.

In this sample, this clone turned up a few times. This chain uses TRBV2 with TRBJ2-7; TRBD1 matches at 7 bases. The germline V gene has CDR1 SNHLY and CDR2 FYNNEI. The junction had 7 bases not matched to a gene; V was cut back by 5 bases and J by 3 bases. CDR3 length: 14 residues. As DNA, the CDR3 is TGTGCCAGCAGTACTACAGGGGCCCTCTACGAGCAGTACTTC. Translated: CASSTTGALYEQYF.

CDR3 in amino acids: CASTRQGANMNTEAFF. The DNA for the CDR3 is TGTGCCAGCACCCGACAGGGGGCTAATATGAACACTGAAGCTTTCTTT. The genes are TRBV7-8 and TRBJ1-1, with 10 bases fitting TRBD1. CDR1 and CDR2 from the germline V gene are SGHVS and FQNEAQ. The CDR3 consists of 16 residues. With 7 bases clipped from V and 0 bases from J, the junction kept 8 bases outside the gene matches.

The chain uses TRBV27 and TRBJ2-5; D is ambiguous. The CDR3 has 15 residues. Germline values: CDR1 MNHEY, CDR2 SMNVEV (reference sequence). Deletions cut 3 bases from V and 0 bases from J, with 11 bases between. The CDR3 is CASSFVGQYQETQYF. The CDR3 coding sequence is TGTGCCAGCAGTTTCGTCGGGCAGTACCAAGAGACCCAGTACTTC.

As regards this clone: Mismatch with germline at one junction end may stem from a read error. The rearrangement joins TRBV3-1 (or the pseudogene TRBV3-2) to TRBJ2-7; perhaps TRBD1 as D (6 bases). The CDR3 covers 12 residues. Germline values: CDR1 LGHDT, CDR2 YNNKEL (reference sequence). CDR3 bases: TGTGCCAGCAGCCAACTTGGGGGCTCCAACCACTTC. Its protein is CASSQLGGSNHF.

The chain recombines TRBV5-1 with TRBJ2-5; 7 bases are shared with TRBD1. This CDR3 has 15 residues. Unmatched junction bases numbered 12, after V lost 5 bases and J lost 5 bases. CDR1 and CDR2 (germline): SGHRS, YFSETQ. The CDR3 DNA reads as TGCGCCAGCAGACGATCCGGGACAGCGAAGGAGACCCAGTACTTC. Protein product: CASRRSGTAKETQYF.

V is TRBV5-4 and J is TRBJ2-7; D is perhaps TRBD1 (6 bases). The CDR3 consists of 14 residues. With 0 bases removed from V and 4 bases from J, the gap between germline ends came to 11 bases. From germline, CDR1 is SGHNT and CDR2 YYREEE (reference sequence). CDR3 coding DNA: TGTGCCAGCAGCTTGGATCTGGGGGCATACGAGCAGTACTTC. Translated, it gives CASSLDLGAYEQYF.

The chain recombines TRBV13 with TRBJ1-4, with D hard to call. Trimming stripped 1 base from V and 5 bases from J, with 20 bases between. This CDR3 contains 18 residues. Germline values: CDR1 PRHDT, CDR2 FYEKMQ (reference sequence). The CDR3 is CASSLEGRWRGENEKLFF. DNA for the CDR3: TGTGCCAGCAGCTTAGAGGGCAGGTGGAGAGGTGAAAATGAAAAACTGTTTTTT.

V and J are TRBV21-1 and TRBJ1-2. TRBV21-1 is marked as a pseudogene. The CDR3 totals 18 residues. The CDR3 reads CASSRDQSYSMELYGYTF. Written as DNA, the CDR3 is TGTGCCAGCAGCCGAGATCAATCTTACTCTATGGAACTCTATGGCTACACCTTC.

The genes are TRBV6-1 and TRBJ1-5; D perhaps matches TRBD1 (5 bases). Germline assignment: CDR1 MNHNS and CDR2 SASEGT. Trimming removed 2 bases from V and 3 bases from J, with 14 bases in between. This CDR3 contains 16 residues. CDR3 loop: CASSERRGEPNQPQHF. CDR3 in DNA: TGTGCCAGCAGTGAAAGAAGGGGAGAACCCAATCAGCCCCAGCATTTT.